Shown below are 25 T cell receptor beta chains from a single sample sequenced in a study of radiotherapy plus CTLA-4 blockade in lung cancer. Repertoires were generated with immunoSEQ multiplex PCR, while TCRdb's copy carries only in-frame clones and drops some. The sample gives about 57,000 clones, more than 60% of which show up once; roughly 15% is in the top ten. The material was peripheral blood, obtained from a patient treated with radiotherapy plus ipilimumab. The receptors were sampled from a human donor with non-small cell lung cancer who had a complete response to radiotherapy plus ipilimumab.

The rearrangement links TRBV18 to TRBJ1-1; D unclear. The CDR3 is 14 residues long. Germline CDR1 and CDR2: KGHSH and LQKENI. V shed 4 bases and J shed 0 bases, with 9 bases lying between them. CDR3 amino acids: CASSRTELNTEAFF. CDR3 bases: TGTGCCAGCTCACGTACAGAGTTGAACACTGAAGCTTTCTTT.

This sequence joins TRBV6-1 and TRBJ1-5; TRBD1 matches at 12 bases. Trimming removed 4 bases from V and 7 bases from J; junction bases left unmatched: 8. From germline, CDR1 is MNHNS and CDR2 SASEGT. The CDR3 length is 16 residues. For the CDR3, the DNA is TGTGCCAGCAGTGGTCCGGGACAGGGGGCATTGCAGCCCCAGCATTTT. This encodes CASSGPGQGALQPQHF.

Only one count was recorded for this clone. At one boundary the junction diverges from the germline segment, which might be a read error. The chain carries TRBV15 and TRBJ1-4; D perhaps matches TRBD1 (6 bases). Germline V gene sequence: CDR1 LNHNV, CDR2 YYDKDF (reference sequence). The CDR3 is 12 amino acids. CDR3 coding DNA: TGTGCGACCACGGGGACAAATGAAAAACTGTTTTTT. This translates into CATTGTNEKLFF.

The chain employs TRBV5-5 and TRBJ1-2; the D is unclear. V was cut by 7 bases and J by 8 bases, with 24 bases left in between. Germline CDR1 and CDR2: SGHKS and YYEKEE (reference sequence). CDR3 size: 15 residues. DNA for the CDR3: TGTGCCAGCTCTTGGCCGGGGAGAGATTCGTTCGGCTACACCTTC. The encoded protein is CASSWPGRDSFGYTF.

This chain links TRBV4-1 with TRBJ1-1; D possibly corresponds to TRBD1 (5 bases). V shed 3 bases and J shed 11 bases, with 16 bases lying between them. The germline CDR1 and CDR2 sequences are MGHRA and YSYEKL. The CDR3 length is 13 residues. CDR3 bases: TGCGCCAGCAGCCACCCCTGGGCAGGGTCTGCTTTCTTT. Its protein is CASSHPWAGSAFF.

A remark on this clone: Within the sample, other DNA sequences also encode this same CDR3. This chain joins TRBV7-9 and TRBJ1-2, with 9 bases that match TRBD1. Germline trimming cut 3 bases from V and 4 bases from J; bases unmatched to any gene: 0. Germline V gene sequence: CDR1 SEHNR, CDR2 FQNEAQ (reference sequence). The CDR3 spans 13 residues. The CDR3 DNA reads TGTGCCAGCAGCTTGGGACAGGGCTATGGCTACACCTTC. The encoded protein is CASSLGQGYGYTF. The full variable domain, its missing parts supplied by reference TRBV7-9 and TRBJ1-2, is DTGVSQNPRHKITKRGQNVTFRCDPISEHNRLYWYRQTLGQGPEFLTYFQNEAQLEKSRLLSDRFSAERPKGSFSTLEIQRTEQGDSAMYLCASSLGQGYGYTFGSGTRLTVV.

This clone was detected ten times or more. This sequence joins TRBV10-3 and TRBJ1-2, with D tentatively TRBD1 (5 bases). The CDR3 is 11 residues long. Trimming removed 6 bases at V and 5 bases at J, with 7 bases between. CDR1 and CDR2 from the germline V gene are ENHRY and SYGVKD. The CDR3 DNA is TGTGCCATCAGCCGGGGGTATGGCTACACCTTC. The encoded protein is CAISRGYGYTF.

The V gene is TRBV30, the J gene TRBJ2-7; 11 nucleotides agree with TRBD1. This CDR3 is 15 amino acids long. The ends lost 5 bases at V and 5 bases at J; junction bases unmatched: 11. CDR1 is GTSNPN, CDR2 SVGIG, per germline (reference sequence). DNA for the CDR3: TGTGCCTGGTCCCGATGGGACAGGGGGACAGACGAGCAGTACTTC. It is translated as CAWSRWDRGTDEQYF. Variable domain in full (rest from reference TRBV30 and TRBJ2-7): SQTIHQWPATLVQPVGSPLSLECTVEGTSNPNLYWYRQAAGRGLQLLFYSVGIGQISSEVPQNLSASRPQDRQFILSSKKLLLSDSGFYLCAWSRWDRGTDEQYFGPGTRLTVT.

This chain joins TRBV4-1 and TRBJ1-2; D not resolved. This CDR3 region has 14 residues. Germline lookup yields CDR1 MGHRA and CDR2 YSYEKL. V was cut by 7 bases and J by 6 bases, with 18 bases left in between. As DNA, the CDR3 is TGCGCCAGCACCTCTGTTGGGAGGATGCATGGCTACACCTTC. It specifies CASTSVGRMHGYTF.

J is TRBJ1-2 and V is TRBV25-1, with unresolved D. The CDR3 covers 14 residues. The V end lost 4 bases, the J end lost 4 bases, and 13 bases lay between the germline ends. Germline V gene data show CDR1 as MGHDK and CDR2 as SYGVNS. As DNA, the CDR3 is TGTGCCAGCAGTGGGTTTGGGCTGGGCTATGGCTACACCTTC. It specifies CASSGFGLGYGYTF.

The chain is built from TRBV2 and TRBJ2-3, with TRBD2 identical over 12 bases. Unmatched junction bases numbered 16, after V lost 4 bases and J lost 2 bases. CDR1 is SNHLY, CDR2 FYNNEI, per germline. The CDR3 covers 20 residues. The CDR3 protein is CASSVFLAGGLRAATDTQYF. CDR3 bases: TGTGCCAGCAGTGTGTTCCTAGCGGGAGGGCTAAGGGCCGCCACAGATACGCAGTATTTT.

The rearrangement uses TRBV13 and TRBJ2-6; D is undetermined. The CDR3 is 14 amino acids. Trimming left V 5 bases short and J 0 bases short, with 5 bases between. Germline V CDR1 and CDR2: PRHDT, FYEKMQ (reference sequence). CDR3 in amino acids: CASSPSSGANVLTF. CDR3 in DNA: TGTGCCAGCAGCCCATCCTCTGGGGCCAACGTCCTGACTTTC.

The gene calls are TRBV7-9 and TRBJ2-6, with D hard to call. The CDR3 extends over 14 amino acids. Germline CDR1 SEHNR, CDR2 FQNEAQ (reference sequence). Trimming removed 8 bases from V and 0 bases from J, with 8 bases in between. The CDR3 protein is CASGWSSGANVLTF. The CDR3, as DNA: TGTGCCAGCGGTTGGAGCTCTGGGGCCAACGTCCTGACTTTC.

The chain couples TRBV18 to TRBJ2-6; TRBD1 agrees at 7 bases. CDR1 is KGHSH, CDR2 LQKENI, per germline. CDR3 length equals 19 residues. Trimming took 2 bases from V and 2 from J; bases not matched to a gene: 12. The CDR3: CASSPNPGRGLTGANVLTF. The CDR3 DNA reads as TGTGCCAGCTCACCAAATCCGGGCAGGGGGTTAACTGGGGCCAACGTCCTGACTTTC.

The chain recombines TRBV5-1 with TRBJ2-2; TRBD1 is a possible D gene (6 bases). The germline V and J ends were trimmed by 4 bases and 3 bases, with 13 bases remaining between them. The CDR3 covers 15 residues. Germline V gives CDR1 SGHRS, CDR2 YFSETQ. The CDR3 bases are TGCGCCAGCAGCCTACGTCGGACAGACACCGGGGAGCTGTTTTTT. Translating it yields CASSLRRTDTGELFF.

The chain has TRBV19 and TRBJ2-1; 9 nucleotides agree with TRBD2. V gave up 7 bases and J gave up 10 bases; unmatched junction bases: 14. In germline, CDR1 is LNHDA, CDR2 SQIVND (reference sequence). The CDR3 contains 15 residues. The CDR3 spells CASIRRLADPGEQFF. The CDR3 DNA reads as TGTGCCAGTATCCGCCGACTAGCGGACCCGGGGGAGCAGTTCTTC.

The chain combines TRBV7-2 with TRBJ1-2; no definite D call. CDR1 is SGHTA, CDR2 FQGNSA, per germline. The CDR3 runs 14 residues. The V gene lost 1 base and the J gene lost 7 bases, with 13 bases spanning the gap. The chain's CDR3 is CASSLELGVSGYTF. The CDR3 DNA reads as TGTGCCAGCAGCTTAGAGCTAGGTGTGAGTGGCTACACCTTC.

This CDR3 reads CASSAGTSGSRPDTQYF. The CDR3 DNA reads TGTGCCAGCAGCGCAGGGACTAGCGGGTCCCGACCAGATACGCAGTATTTT. The chain links TRBV7-9 to TRBJ2-3, with 12 bases fitting TRBD2. After removal of 5 bases from V and 4 bases from J, the junction contained 10 bases not matched to a gene. This CDR3 spans 17 amino acids. Germline-derived CDR1 and CDR2 are SEHNR and FQNEAQ (reference sequence). The entire variable domain, with the rest obtained from reference TRBV7-9 and TRBJ2-3, is as follows: DTGVSQNPRHKITKRGQNVTFRCDPISEHNRLYWYRQTLGQGPEFLTYFQNEAQLEKSRLLSDRFSAERPKGSFSTLEIQRTEQGDSAMYLCASSAGTSGSRPDTQYFGPGTRLTVL.

The chain employs TRBV7-2 and TRBJ2-3; D not resolved. The V gene lost 4 bases and the J gene lost 6 bases, with 14 bases spanning the gap. CDR1 and CDR2 (germline): SGHTA, FQGNSA. This CDR3 has 14 amino acids. This chain's CDR3 is CASSSLPFGDTQYF. CDR3 bases: TGTGCCAGCAGCTCGCTCCCCTTCGGGGATACGCAGTATTTT.

V is TRBV30 and J is TRBJ1-3; no clear D. The germline V and J ends were trimmed by 3 bases and 0 bases, with 12 bases remaining between them. The CDR3 has 15 residues. CDR1 and CDR2 from the germline V gene are GTSNPN and SVGIG (reference sequence). The CDR3 loop is CAWSAGGISGNTIYF. Here the CDR3 DNA reads TGTGCCTGGAGCGCCGGAGGGATCTCTGGAAACACCATATATTTT. Using reference TRBV30 and TRBJ1-3 for the parts outside the CDR3, the full variable domain is SQTIHQWPATLVQPVGSPLSLECTVEGTSNPNLYWYRQAAGRGLQLLFYSVGIGQISSEVPQNLSASRPQDRQFILSSKKLLLSDSGFYLCAWSAGGISGNTIYFGEGSWLTVV.

V gene TRBV7-9 combines with J gene TRBJ2-5; tentative D call: TRBD2 (6 bases). The CDR3 totals 14 residues. The germline V gene has CDR1 SEHNR and CDR2 FQNEAQ (reference sequence). Deletions cut 5 bases from V and 5 bases from J, with 15 bases between. The CDR3 DNA sequence: TGTGCCAGCAGCCCCCTTGGAGGGTGGGAGACCCAGTACTTC. It yields the protein CASSPLGGWETQYF.

The V call is TRBV7-8, the J call TRBJ2-2; D gene uncertain. The CDR3 covers 12 residues. The germline V gene has CDR1 SGHVS and CDR2 FQNEAQ. The V end lost 2 bases, the J end lost 6 bases, and 4 bases lay between the germline ends. The CDR3 spells CASSLTAGELFF. The CDR3 DNA sequence: TGTGCCAGCAGCTTAACGGCCGGGGAGCTGTTTTTT. The complete variable domain, with remaining parts taken from reference TRBV7-8 and TRBJ2-2, reads GAGVSQSPRYKVAKRGQDVALRCDPISGHVSLFWYQQALGQGPEFLTYFQNEAQLDKSGLPSDRFFAERPEGSVSTLKIQRTQQEDSAVYLCASSLTAGELFFGEGSRLTVL.

This chain joins TRBV5-6 and TRBJ2-3, with TRBD2 as a possible D gene (5 bases). This CDR3 has 15 residues. Per germline, CDR1 SGHDT and CDR2 YYEEEE. V was cut by 4 bases and J by 0 bases, with 12 bases left in between. In DNA form, the CDR3 reads TGTGCCAGCAGCGTCGCCCCGGGGAGCACAGATACGCAGTATTTT. Amino acids: CASSVAPGSTDTQYF.

This chain connects TRBV30 to TRBJ1-3; TRBD1 is a possible D gene (6 bases). This CDR3 is built from 15 residues. Trimming left V 2 bases short and J 0 bases short, with 11 bases between. Germline values: CDR1 GTSNPN, CDR2 SVGIG (reference sequence). The CDR3, as DNA: TGTGCCTGGAGTTTGACAGGCCTCTCTGGAAACACCATATATTTT. Residues: CAWSLTGLSGNTIYF.

This rearrangement joins TRBV11-2 to TRBJ2-3; 7 nucleotides agree with TRBD2. Germline trimming cut 1 base from V and 11 bases from J; bases unmatched to any gene: 3. The CDR3 spans 12 residues. Germline CDR1 SGHAT, CDR2 FQNNGV. The CDR3 spells CASSLGVAGQYF. CDR3 coding DNA: TGTGCCAGCAGCTTAGGAGTAGCGGGGCAGTATTTT. Drawing the rest from reference TRBV11-2 and TRBJ2-3, the complete variable domain is EAGVAQSPRYKIIEKRQSVAFWCNPISGHATLYWYQQILGQGPKLLIQFQNNGVVDDSQLPKDRFSAERLKGVDSTLKIQPAKLEDSAVYLCASSLGVAGQYFGPGTRLTVL.